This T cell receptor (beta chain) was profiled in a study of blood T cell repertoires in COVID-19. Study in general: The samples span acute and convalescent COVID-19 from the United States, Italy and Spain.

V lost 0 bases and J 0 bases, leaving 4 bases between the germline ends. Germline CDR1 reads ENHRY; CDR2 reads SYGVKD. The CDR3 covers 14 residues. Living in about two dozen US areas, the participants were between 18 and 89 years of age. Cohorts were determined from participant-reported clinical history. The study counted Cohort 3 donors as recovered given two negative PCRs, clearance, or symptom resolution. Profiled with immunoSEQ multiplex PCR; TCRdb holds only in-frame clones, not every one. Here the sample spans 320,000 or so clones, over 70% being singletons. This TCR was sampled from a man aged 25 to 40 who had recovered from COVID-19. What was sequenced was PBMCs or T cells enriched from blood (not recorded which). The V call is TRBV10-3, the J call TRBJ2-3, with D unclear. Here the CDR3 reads CAISESISTDTQYF. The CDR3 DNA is TGTGCCATCAGTGAGTCCATTAGCACAGATACGCAGTATTTT.